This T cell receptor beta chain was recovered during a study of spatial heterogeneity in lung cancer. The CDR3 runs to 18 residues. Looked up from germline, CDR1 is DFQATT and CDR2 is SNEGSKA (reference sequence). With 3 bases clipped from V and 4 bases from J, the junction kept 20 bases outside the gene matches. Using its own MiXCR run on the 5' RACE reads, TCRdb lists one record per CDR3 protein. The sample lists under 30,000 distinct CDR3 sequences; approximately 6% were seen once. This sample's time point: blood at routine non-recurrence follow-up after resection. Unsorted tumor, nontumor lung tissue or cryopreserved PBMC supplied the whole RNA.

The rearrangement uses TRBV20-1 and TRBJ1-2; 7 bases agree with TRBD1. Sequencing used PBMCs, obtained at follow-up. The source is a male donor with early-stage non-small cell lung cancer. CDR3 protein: CSARNSHVDRAWGYGYTF. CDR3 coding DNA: TGCAGTGCTAGGAACTCACATGTAGACAGGGCTTGGGGCTATGGCTACACCTTC.